What follows are 19 T cell receptor beta chains derived from one specimen sequenced in a study (dated by TCRdb to the mid-2010s). Library preparation was by 5' RACE. Sequencing was carried out with an Illumina MiSeq. TCRdb reprocessing: public reads trimmed at Q25 with fastp, clones called with MiXCR, in-frame beta chains kept. Entries that share a CDR3 protein sequence are merged under the most common genes and DNA. Across this sample there are more than 55,000 distinct CDR3 sequences, with 20% seen only once. The ten largest account for 3.2% of the sample. Tregs were isolated as CD4+CD25+CD127-/low cells. The sequencing input was tumor-infiltrating Tregs sorted from the breast tumor. The receptors stem from a female donor with breast cancer.

This clonotype was detected only a few times. The V gene is TRBV6-6, the J gene TRBJ2-7, with TRBD2 as a possible D gene (7 bases). Germline CDR1 and CDR2: MNHNY and SVGAGI (reference sequence). The CDR3 spans 12 residues. The germline V and J ends were trimmed by 5 bases and 6 bases, with 11 bases remaining between them. CDR3 region: CASSTGRAEQYF. The CDR3 DNA reads TGTGCCAGCAGTACAGGGAGGGCCGAGCAGTACTTC.

The gene calls are TRBV3-1 and TRBJ2-1, with TRBD2 matching 7 bases. The germline V gene encodes CDR1 LGHDT and CDR2 YNNKEL (reference sequence). The junction had 8 bases not matched to a gene; V was cut back by 5 bases and J by 7 bases. This CDR3 comprises 14 residues. CDR3 residues: CASSRSSGANEQFF. CDR3 bases: TGTGCCAGCAGCAGGTCTAGCGGCGCGAATGAGCAGTTCTTC.

This clonotype was recorded many times. The chain has TRBV12-3 or TRBV12-4 and TRBJ2-3; D is unresolved. Trimming removed 6 bases at V and 0 bases at J, with 13 bases between. The CDR3 spans 15 residues. This CDR3 reads CASSTEFWSTDTQYF. The DNA of the CDR3 is TGTGCCAGCAGCACAGAGTTCTGGAGCACAGATACGCAGTATTTT.

CDR3 loop: CATSDPSSRRDEQFF. The CDR3 DNA reads as TGTGCCACCAGTGATCCTAGTTCAAGGCGCGATGAGCAGTTCTTC. The genes are TRBV24-1 and TRBJ2-1; D is unclear. The V and J ends lost 3 bases and 8 bases respectively, with 16 bases between them. This CDR3 has 15 amino acids. CDR1 is KGHDR and CDR2 is SFDVKD in the germline V gene.

As for this clonotype: One end of the junction varies from germline; a read error may be responsible. V and J are TRBV25-1 and TRBJ1-2; D uncertain. The CDR3 sequence is 13 residues long. The germline V gene has CDR1 MGHDK and CDR2 SYGVNS. The CDR3 DNA reads TGTGCCAGCAGTGAACGGCAGAGCTATGACTACACCTTC. This sequence encodes CASSERQSYDYTF.

This clonotype was seen ten or more times. The gene calls are TRBV15 and TRBJ1-2, with TRBD1 matching 9 bases. Losses at the gene ends were 3 bases for V and 8 bases for J; bases not matched to a gene: 7. The germline V gene has CDR1 LNHNV and CDR2 YYDKDF (reference sequence). The CDR3 runs to 14 residues. In DNA form, the CDR3 reads TGTGCCACCAGCAGGAACAGGGGGCGCGAGGGCTACACCTTC. Protein sequence: CATSRNRGREGYTF. The full variable domain, with the rest looked up from reference TRBV15 and TRBJ1-2, is DAMVIQNPRYQVTQFGKPVTLSCSQTLNHNVMYWYQQKSSQAPKLLFHYYDKDFNNEADTPDNFQSRRPNTSFCFLDIRSPGLGDTAMYLCATSRNRGREGYTFGSGTRLTVV.

This clonotype has only a few counts. The V call is TRBV7-6, the J call TRBJ2-5; D is tentatively TRBD1 or TRBD2 (6 bases each). This CDR3 contains 12 residues. Looked up from germline, CDR1 is SGHVS and CDR2 is FNYEAQ. Trimming removed 8 bases from V and 3 bases from J, with 10 bases in between. The CDR3 coding sequence is TGTGCCAGCCGGGGGCGGGAAGAGACCCAGTACTTC. Translating it yields CASRGREETQYF.

This clonotype appeared a few times. The chain employs TRBV7-9 and TRBJ2-7, with TRBD2 matching 13 bases. Germline V lookup: CDR1 SEHNR, CDR2 FQNEAQ (reference sequence). Unmatched junction bases numbered 8, after V lost 0 bases and J lost 0 bases. The CDR3 extends over 19 amino acids. The CDR3 coding sequence is TGTGCCAGCAGCTTAGCGACTAGCGGGAGGACCCTGAGCTCCTACGAGCAGTACTTC. Protein product: CASSLATSGRTLSSYEQYF.

The rearrangement uses TRBV27 and TRBJ1-1, with D possibly matching TRBD1 (5 bases). Germline assignment: CDR1 MNHEY and CDR2 SMNVEV (reference sequence). CDR3 size: 13 residues. Trimming took 6 bases from V and 3 from J, leaving 11 bases between them. The CDR3 DNA reads as TGTGCCAGCAGCAGAAAAGGGGACACTGAAGCTTTCTTT. Amino acid sequence: CASSRKGDTEAFF.

This clonotype appeared a few times. Sequence at one end of the junction differs from germline and may be a read error. The rearrangement uses TRBV11-3 and TRBJ2-1; 7 nucleotides line up with TRBD2. The CDR3 extends over 13 amino acids. Germline CDR1 SGHNT, CDR2 YENEEA. DNA of the CDR3: TGTGCCAGCAGCCCGATTTCGACTAGCCTCCCGATCTTC. It translates to CASSPISTSLPIF. Together with reference TRBV11-3 and TRBJ2-1, the CDR3 gives the full variable domain: EAGVVQSPRYKIIEKKQPVAFWCNPISGHNTLYWYLQNLGQGPELLIRYENEEAVDDSQLPKDRFSAERLKGVDSTLKIQPAELGDSAVYLCASSPISTSLPIFGPGTRLTVL.

This clonotype has more than one count but fewer than ten. The gene calls are TRBV6-6 and TRBJ2-6; D gene uncertain. Trimming left V 3 bases short and J 0 bases short, with 6 bases between. The germline V gene encodes CDR1 MNHNY and CDR2 SVGAGI (reference sequence). The CDR3 has 15 amino acids. In nucleotides, the CDR3 is TGTGCCAGCAGTTATGGAATCTCTGGGGCCAACGTCCTGACTTTC. It specifies CASSYGISGANVLTF.

This clonotype has ten or more counts. The chain has TRBV5-1 and TRBJ1-1; 7 positions agree with TRBD1. The CDR3 is made up of 15 amino acids. The ends lost 0 bases at V and 3 bases at J; junction bases unmatched: 5. Germline loops: CDR1 SGHRS, CDR2 YFSETQ. CDR3 loop: CASSLADRVDTEAFF. CDR3 in DNA: TGCGCCAGCAGCTTGGCCGACAGGGTGGACACTGAAGCTTTCTTT.

This clonotype was picked up a small number of times. The CDR3 loop reads CASSPRRKAVPSYEQYF. Written as DNA, the CDR3 is TGTGCCAGCAGCCCCCGGCGGAAGGCAGTACCCTCCTACGAGCAGTACTTC. The chain combines TRBV21-1 with TRBJ2-7; the table's D call TRBD2 went unverified against the DNA. TRBV21-1 is tagged as a pseudogene. This CDR3 has 17 amino acids.

This clonotype was seen more than once but under ten times. The V and J genes are TRBV9 and TRBJ1-1, with D possibly being TRBD1 (6 bases). Germline V gene lookup returns CDR1 SGDLS and CDR2 YYNGEE. The CDR3 totals 15 residues. Trimming removed 0 bases from V and 5 bases from J, with 14 bases in between. CDR3 protein: CASSVVWGRRTEAFF. CDR3 coding DNA: TGTGCCAGCAGCGTAGTTTGGGGGCGCAGAACTGAAGCTTTCTTT.

Ten or more counts support this clonotype. The rearrangement joins TRBV29-1 to TRBJ2-3; weak D call: TRBD1 (6 bases). Looked up from germline, CDR1 is SQVTM and CDR2 is ANQGSEA. The CDR3 covers 13 residues. Trimming pared 6 bases from V and 2 bases from J, leaving 12 bases between. CDR3 coding DNA: TGCAGCGTCGGGACATCTCACACAGATACGCAGTATTTT. Amino acids: CSVGTSHTDTQYF.

Worth noting for this clonotype: A much larger clone lies one base from this, so it may be a read error. The chain has TRBV7-2 and TRBJ2-7, with 9 bases that match TRBD2. CDR3 length: 17 amino acids. V lost 4 bases and J lost 2; bases outside the gene matches: 12. Germline V CDR1 and CDR2: SGHTA, FQGNSA. CDR3: CASSCYAGGFTAYEQYF. As DNA, the CDR3 is TGTGCCAGCAGCTGTTATGCGGGAGGGTTCACCGCCTACGAGCAGTACTTC.

The table lists this clonotype with a few counts. The chain joins TRBV30 to TRBJ1-5, with D maybe TRBD1 (6 bases). Germline CDR1 reads GTSNPN; CDR2 reads SVGIG (reference sequence). Between the trimmed V and J ends, which lost 3 bases and 2 bases, there was a span of 14 bases. This CDR3 is built from 15 residues. Here the CDR3 reads CAWRGTSSGNQPQHF. The DNA of the CDR3 is TGTGCCTGGAGGGGGACATCTTCGGGCAATCAGCCCCAGCATTTT.

This clonotype is large. The rearrangement joins TRBV21-1 to TRBJ2-2; the table's D call, TRBD1, was not checked against the DNA. TRBV21-1 is a pseudogene locus. This CDR3 is built from 16 residues. CDR3 region: CASSKAWDRRAGELFF. For the CDR3, the DNA is TGTGCCAGCAGCAAAGCCTGGGACAGAAGAGCCGGGGAGCTGTTTTTT.

The chain is built from TRBV5-1 and TRBJ2-4, with D perhaps TRBD1 or TRBD2 (6 bases each). CDR1 is SGHRS, CDR2 YFSETQ, per germline. This CDR3 region has 15 residues. Trimming removed 4 bases from V and 5 bases from J, with 16 bases in between. Written as DNA, the CDR3 is TGCGCCAGCAGCCCGAACGGGGGCTCCGAAAACATTCAGTACTTC. Protein: CASSPNGGSENIQYF.